This T cell receptor beta chain derives from a study of CD8 T cells in ankylosing spondylitis. General study points: Roughly eight highly homologous variants made up a TCR beta motif that seemed to typify ankylosing spondylitis blood.

A remark on this clonotype: Its antigen is not known.

V gave up 3 bases and J gave up 3 bases; unmatched junction bases: 11. The germline CDR1 and CDR2 sequences are KGHDR and SFDVKD. The CDR3 runs to 18 residues. TCRdb reprocessed the 5' RACE reads via MiXCR and lists one record per CDR3 protein. Of around 890,000 distinct CDR3 sequences in the sample, 12% were seen once. The chain carries TRBV24-1 and TRBJ2-2; the match to TRBD2 covers 8 bases. The clonotype comes from a male donor with ankylosing spondylitis. The sample consisted of blood, either unsorted or a sorted T cell fraction (not recorded which). The CDR3 region is CATSDPFGGAGDTGELFF. The DNA for the CDR3 is TGTGCCACCAGTGATCCCTTCGGGGGGGCCGGGGACACCGGGGAGCTGTTTTTT.